This T cell receptor beta chain emerged from a study of control samples from healthy donors and cancer patients. This CDR3 comprises 16 residues. Losses at the gene ends were 0 bases for V and 6 bases for J; bases not matched to a gene: 8. Germline V gives CDR1 MNHEY, CDR2 SMNVEV (reference sequence). Assay used: immunoSEQ multiplex PCR; TCRdb lists only in-frame clones, some missing. The sample carries about 270,000 clones, 82% recorded once. The rearrangement links TRBV27 to TRBJ1-2, with 9 bases fitting TRBD1. Source material: PBMCs. The origin of this receptor is a woman in her fifties or sixties with lung cancer. CDR3 nucleotides: TGTGCCAGCAGTTTATCGTGGGGGACAGGGTTTAATGGCTACACCTTC. It codes for CASSLSWGTGFNGYTF.